Listed below are T cell receptor beta chains from one sample, sequenced in a study of T cell responses to AZD1222 COVID-19 vaccine. The method was immunoSEQ multiplex PCR; TCRdb's version includes in-frame clones alone and lacks a portion of them. Here the sample spans approximately 98,000 clones, about 92% being singletons. The sample in question was peripheral blood, obtained on day 0 of MenACWY control vaccination. The origin of the receptors is an adult in good health. CDR3s include the opening cysteine and the closing phenylalanine or tryptophan. The order of the fields is D gene, clone size, V gene, J gene, CDR3 protein, CDR3 DNA. The D gene is left open where the match is weak. The listing skips clone size in some rows; elsewhere it reads once, few, many or a size class.

>.|.|TRBV5-8|TRBJ1-5
CASSPRMGTQHF
TGTGCCAGCAGCCCCCGGATGGGAACCCAGCATTTT
>TRBD1|few|TRBV10-3|TRBJ1-2
CAIKLQGVQDGYTF
TGTGCCATCAAACTACAGGGGGTTCAGGATGGCTACACCTTC
>TRBD1|.|TRBV19|TRBJ1-2
CASSPIPTGNGQANYGYTF
TGTGCCAGTAGTCCGATCCCGACAGGGAACGGTCAAGCTAACTATGGCTACACCTTC
>.|.|TRBV3-1/TRBV3-2|TRBJ1-1
CASSHPWAGQNTEAFF
TGTGCCAGCAGCCACCCGTGGGCAGGGCAGAACACTGAAGCTTTCTTT
>TRBD1|once|TRBV6-5|TRBJ1-2
CASSRDRGGYTF
TGTGCCAGCAGCCGGGACAGGGGCGGCTACACCTTC
>TRBD1|.|TRBV6-5|TRBJ2-7
CASSYSTGSPSYEQYF
TGTGCCAGCAGTTACTCGACAGGGTCGCCCTCCTACGAGCAGTACTTC
>TRBD1|.|TRBV11-2|TRBJ2-7
CASSLGGTGGGEQYF
TGTGCCAGCAGCTTAGGGGGGACAGGGGGTGGCGAGCAGTACTTC
>.|.|TRBV27|TRBJ2-1
CASSLGLRFYNEQFF
TGTGCCAGCAGTCTCGGGCTAAGATTTTACAATGAGCAGTTCTTC
>.|once|TRBV2|TRBJ1-5
CASSFSGGNQPQHF
TGTGCCAGCAGTTTTTCGGGGGGCAATCAGCCCCAGCATTTT
>.|.|TRBV9|TRBJ2-7
CASSVGGGPQSEQYF
TGTGCCAGCAGCGTAGGTGGGGGGCCCCAGAGCGAGCAGTACTTC
>.|.|TRBV24-1|TRBJ2-1
CATSDPGINEQFF
TGTGCCACCAGTGATCCCGGGATCAATGAGCAGTTCTTC
>.|.|TRBV5-6|TRBJ2-7
CASSLHSSYEQYF
TGTGCCAGCAGCTTGCACAGCTCCTACGAGCAGTACTTC
>TRBD1|once|TRBV9|TRBJ2-5
CASSRAPGQSQETQYF
TGTGCCAGCAGCCGCGCCCCGGGACAGTCCCAAGAGACCCAGTACTTC
>TRBD1|.|TRBV5-1|TRBJ2-2
CASSRTGTGDTGELFF
TGCGCCAGCAGCCGTACCGGGACAGGGGACACCGGGGAGCTGTTTTTT
>TRBD1|.|TRBV4-3|TRBJ2-3
CASSRRGIGTGAAGTQYF
TGCGCCAGCAGCCGCAGGGGGATCGGGACAGGGGCGGCGGGTACGCAGTATTTT
>.|.|TRBV2|TRBJ2-3
CASREQWGADTQYF
TGTGCCAGCAGGGAACAGTGGGGGGCAGATACGCAGTATTTT
>TRBD1|.|TRBV6-6|TRBJ1-2
CASSPGTGGTKGYTF
TGTGCCAGCAGTCCGGGGACAGGGGGCACGAAGGGCTACACCTTC
>TRBD2|.|TRBV27|TRBJ2-3
CASSLYSGSPGDTQYF
TGTGCCAGCAGTTTATATAGCGGGTCCCCGGGGGATACGCAGTATTTT
>TRBD1|.|TRBV11-2|TRBJ1-2
CASSLATGGYTF
TGTGCCAGCAGCTTAGCGACAGGGGGTTACACCTTC
>.|.|TRBV5-1|TRBJ1-1
CASSFTGENTEAFF
TGCGCCAGCAGCTTTACCGGAGAGAACACTGAAGCTTTCTTT
>.|.|TRBV15|TRBJ1-2
CATSRPYADGYTF
TGTGCCACCAGCAGACCCTATGCCGATGGCTACACCTTC
>TRBD2|.|TRBV10-2|TRBJ2-3
CASSPRGGAGGRDTQYF
TGCGCCAGCAGCCCGAGGGGGGGAGCGGGGGGCCGAGATACGCAGTATTTT
>.|.|TRBV4-2|TRBJ1-1
CASSRGSTVEAFF
TGTGCCAGCAGCCGGGGGTCGACAGTAGAAGCTTTCTTT
>.|.|TRBV19|TRBJ2-7
CASSIRVGRDYEQYF
TGTGCCAGTAGTATACGGGTCGGCAGGGACTACGAGCAGTACTTC
>.|.|TRBV3-1/TRBV3-2|TRBJ2-1
CASSPLDWPSSYNEQFF
TGTGCCAGCAGCCCACTGGACTGGCCCTCCTCCTACAATGAGCAGTTCTTC
>.|.|TRBV19|TRBJ1-3
CASSIDGTFGNTIYF
TGTGCCAGTAGTATAGATGGGACGTTTGGAAACACCATATATTTT
>.|.|TRBV19|TRBJ1-4
CASSWTYRGEKLFF
TGTGCCAGTAGTTGGACGTATCGAGGGGAAAAACTGTTTTTT
>.|.|TRBV10-2|TRBJ2-1
CASTFGAHNEQFF
TGCGCCAGCACTTTTGGGGCCCACAATGAGCAGTTCTTC
>.|.|TRBV30|TRBJ1-1
CAWSGQPNTEAFF
TGTGCCTGGAGTGGACAGCCGAACACTGAAGCTTTCTTT
>.|.|TRBV24-1|TRBJ2-2
CATSDFRTGELFF
TGTGCCACCAGTGACTTTAGAACCGGGGAGCTGTTTTTT
>.|.|TRBV12-3/TRBV12-4|TRBJ1-2
CASSLAWKGYTF
TGTGCCAGCAGTTTAGCTTGGAAGGGCTACACCTTC
>.|.|TRBV7-3|TRBJ2-7
CASSLTEGSYEQYF
TGTGCCAGCAGCTTAACAGAGGGGTCCTACGAGCAGTACTTC
>.|.|TRBV27|TRBJ1-5
CASRSGGSNQPQHF
TGTGCCAGCCGTTCTGGTGGGAGCAATCAGCCCCAGCATTTT
>.|once|TRBV29-1|TRBJ1-2
CSVEEGNGYTF
TGCAGCGTTGAAGAGGGGAATGGCTACACCTTC
>.|.|TRBV19|TRBJ1-4
CASSPRYLNEKLFF
TGTGCCAGTAGTCCCCGGTATCTTAATGAAAAGCTGTTTTTT
>.|.|TRBV7-2|TRBJ1-5
CASSLGRHNQPQHF
TGTGCCAGCAGCTTAGGCAGGCACAATCAGCCCCAGCATTTT
>.|.|TRBV5-6|TRBJ1-5
CASSAVGSDQPQHF
TGTGCCAGCAGCGCCGTGGGGTCCGATCAGCCCCAGCATTTT
>TRBD1|.|TRBV3-1/TRBV3-2|TRBJ1-1
CASSGTVNTEAFF
TGTGCCAGCAGTGGGACAGTGAACACTGAAGCTTTCTTT
>TRBD1|.|TRBV2|TRBJ2-7
CASSGQGAGEQYF
TGTGCCAGCAGTGGACAGGGGGCTGGAGAGCAGTACTTC
>TRBD1|few|TRBV6-5|TRBJ1-6
CASNNRGIVNSPLHF
TGTGCCAGCAACAACAGGGGAATAGTTAATTCACCCCTCCACTTT
>TRBD2|.|TRBV7-2|TRBJ2-7
CASSSRDYDSYEQYF
TGTGCCAGCAGCTCCCGGGACTACGACTCCTACGAGCAGTACTTC
>.|.|TRBV3-1/TRBV3-2|TRBJ2-1
CASSQDQWTAGNNEQFF
TGTGCCAGCAGCCAAGATCAATGGACGGCAGGGAACAATGAGCAGTTCTTC
>.|.|TRBV27|TRBJ1-4
CASSGVGAATNEKLFF
TGTGCCAGCAGTGGGGTTGGGGCCGCAACTAATGAAAAACTGTTTTTT
>TRBD1|.|TRBV7-9|TRBJ1-2
CASSFGTGGAGRGYTF
TGTGCCAGCAGCTTTGGGACAGGGGGCGCAGGAAGAGGCTACACCTTC
>.|.|TRBV7-9|TRBJ1-1
CASSLGVKTFF
TGTGCCAGCAGCCTAGGGGTTAAAACTTTCTTT
>.|.|TRBV7-3|TRBJ1-4
CASSLWGRRGTNEKLFF
TGTGCCAGCAGCTTATGGGGAAGAAGAGGAACTAATGAAAAACTGTTTTTT
>TRBD1|.|TRBV28|TRBJ1-1
CASSSPGQDSNTEAFF
TGTGCCAGCAGTTCCCCGGGACAGGACTCAAACACTGAAGCTTTCTTT
>.|.|TRBV4-3|TRBJ1-1
CASSLGANTEAFF
TGCGCCAGCAGCCTTGGGGCGAACACTGAAGCTTTCTTT
>.|.|TRBV25-1|TRBJ2-2
CASSPTVVSNTGELFF
TGTGCCAGCAGTCCAACAGTGGTATCGAACACCGGGGAGCTGTTTTTT
>.|.|TRBV10-3|TRBJ1-2
CATRLGATDGYTF
TGTGCCACCCGACTGGGGGCTACGGATGGCTACACCTTC
>TRBD1|.|TRBV6-2/TRBV6-3|TRBJ1-3
CASSMDREENTIYF
TGTGCCAGCAGTATGGACAGGGAGGAAAACACCATATATTTT
>.|.|TRBV12-3/TRBV12-4|TRBJ2-5
CASSFRGVETQYF
TGTGCCAGCAGTTTCCGGGGTGTAGAGACCCAGTACTTC
>.|few|TRBV3-1/TRBV3-2|TRBJ2-7
CASSLRVGEQYF
TGTGCCAGCAGTCTAAGAGTCGGCGAGCAGTACTTC